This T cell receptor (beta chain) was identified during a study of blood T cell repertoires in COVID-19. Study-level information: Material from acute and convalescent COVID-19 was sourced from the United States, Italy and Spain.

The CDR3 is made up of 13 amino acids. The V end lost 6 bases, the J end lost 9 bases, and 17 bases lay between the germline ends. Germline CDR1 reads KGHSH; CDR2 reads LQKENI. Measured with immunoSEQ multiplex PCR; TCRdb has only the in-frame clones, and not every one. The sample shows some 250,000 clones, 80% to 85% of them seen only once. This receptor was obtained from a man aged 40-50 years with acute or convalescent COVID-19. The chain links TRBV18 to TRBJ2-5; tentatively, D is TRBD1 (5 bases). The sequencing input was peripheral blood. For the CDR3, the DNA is TGTGCCAGCTCCCGGACACCGACCCCGGCCCAGTACTTC. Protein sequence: CASSRTPTPAQYF.